The T cell receptor (beta chain) under discussion was sequenced for a study of T cells after posttransplantation cyclophosphamide. General study findings and limits: After PTCy, TRB diversity resembled that of CNI/methotrexate controls. Donor-recipient repertoire similarity was low at 1-2 months, rising over year one.

Profiling relied on immunoSEQ multiplex PCR, and the TCRdb table lists in-frame clones only, not all of them. The table lists under 75,000 clones, roughly 95% of them singletons, with nearly 3% in the top ten. The related graft donor's blood sample was taken on the day of bone marrow donation. The V gene's germline CDR1 is SQVTM and CDR2 ANQGSEA. The CDR3 totals 16 residues. The trim removed 7 bases at V and 0 bases at J, leaving 7 bases unmatched. With regard to this clone: Its antigen remains unidentified.

The chain employs TRBV29-1 and TRBJ2-3; TRBD2 agrees at 13 bases. The specimen was PBMCs. This TCR derives from a young woman in good health and a related stem cell transplant donor. In nucleotides, the CDR3 is TGCAGCGGTTTGGGACTAGCGGGGTCTAGCACAGATACGCAGTATTTT. It specifies CSGLGLAGSSTDTQYF.